The T cell receptor (beta chain) under discussion was sequenced for a study of blood T cells in healthy people across ages. Study-level points and caveats: Comparison with aged donors showed that long-lived donors had more naive CD4+ cells and higher diversity. Diversity estimates from one million T cells were considered underestimates.

Combining a sample-barcoded 5' primer with a J-beta primer mix, a second PCR ran for about 6 to 11 cycles. TCRdb analysed the 5' RACE reads with MiXCR anew, one entry per CDR3 protein. The data show 450,000 to 700,000 distinct CDR3 sequences, 27% seen once. Comments on this clonotype: Its antigen is as yet unknown.

The V and J ends lost 4 bases and 5 bases, in that order; junction bases with no gene match: 3. The germline CDR1 and CDR2 sequences are ENHRY and SYGVKD. The CDR3 covers 14 residues. The sequenced sample was blood. V gene TRBV10-3 combines with J gene TRBJ2-2, with 8 bases fitting TRBD1. The receptor was derived from a woman in her 70s in good health. CDR3 bases: TGTGCCATCAGTGCGCGACAGGGGACCGGGGAGCTGTTTTTT. Protein sequence: CAISARQGTGELFF.